These T cell receptor beta chains were read from a single sample in a study of blood T cell repertoires in COVID-19. Clones were read by immunoSEQ multiplex PCR, and TCRdb kept only the in-frame ones, dropping some. Here the sample spans roughly 250,000 clones, about 87% being singletons. The sample comprised PBMCs or T cells enriched from blood (not recorded which). These receptors all stem from a woman in her fifties or sixties who had recovered from COVID-19. Each CDR3 is given with its conserved first and last residue. Each record gives: CDR3 length, clone size, J gene, D gene, V gene, CDR3 DNA, CDR3 protein. D genes are given only for firm matches. Expanded clones get a size class; other rows say once, few or many, or leave the size out.

15,once,TRBJ2-5,NA,TRBV7-6,TGTGCCAGCAGGTCTCTTAGGGAGCCACAAGAGACCCAGTACTTC,CASRSLREPQETQYF
17,NA,TRBJ1-2,NA,TRBV10-3,TGTGCCATCAGTGATGGGGCAGAGTTTATTTCGGGGGATGGCTACACCTTC,CAISDGAEFISGDGYTF
15,NA,TRBJ1-3,NA,TRBV7-6,TGTGCCAGCAGCTTAGCGACAGTAGCTGGAAACACCATATATTTT,CASSLATVAGNTIYF
16,few,TRBJ2-1,NA,TRBV19,TGTGCCAGTAGTATAGATTCTTCGGGGACTTACAATGAGCAGTTCTTC,CASSIDSSGTYNEQFF
13,NA,TRBJ1-1,NA,TRBV15,TGTGCCACCAGCATTACAGTGAACACTGAAGCTTTCTTT,CATSITVNTEAFF
15,few,TRBJ1-5,TRBD1,TRBV27,TGTGCCAGCAGGTCTACAGGGGTGGGCAATCAGCCCCAGCATTTT,CASRSTGVGNQPQHF
13,NA,TRBJ2-7,TRBD2,TRBV3-1/TRBV3-2,TGTGCCAGCAGCCGGGGGACTAGCTACGAGCAGTACTTC,CASSRGTSYEQYF
15,NA,TRBJ2-1,TRBD2,TRBV14,TGTGCCAGCAGCCCCCGGACTAGCGCCTCCTCGGAGCAGTTCTTC,CASSPRTSASSEQFF
15,NA,TRBJ2-7,TRBD2,TRBV10-3,TGTGCCATCAGGGCCGGGACTAGCGGGGCCTACGAGCAGTACTTC,CAIRAGTSGAYEQYF
12,NA,TRBJ2-7,NA,TRBV7-3,TGTGCCAGCAGCTTAGCCGGGGGTGTGCAGTACTTC,CASSLAGGVQYF
19,NA,TRBJ2-1,TRBD2,TRBV11-2,TGTGCCAGCAGCTCTAGGACTAGCGGGAGGGGAAGCTCCTACAATGAGCAGTTCTTC,CASSSRTSGRGSSYNEQFF
12,NA,TRBJ1-5,NA,TRBV28,TGTGCCAGCAGTCCTCCAGATCAGCCCCAGCATTTT,CASSPPDQPQHF
16,NA,TRBJ1-1,NA,TRBV6-2/TRBV6-3,TGTGCCAGCAGTTACTCCCCTACAGGGAAGAACGCTGAAGCTTTCTTT,CASSYSPTGKNAEAFF
16,few,TRBJ2-2,TRBD2,TRBV7-3,TGTGCCAGCAGCCCCTCTTCGGGAGGCAACACCGGGGAGCTGTTTTTT,CASSPSSGGNTGELFF
12,NA,TRBJ1-2,NA,TRBV29-1,TGCAGCGTTTCGCCCCTAAACTATGGCTACACCTTC,CSVSPLNYGYTF
13,NA,TRBJ2-7,NA,TRBV4-1,TGCGCCAGCAGCCAAGGACTCCGCTACGAGCAGTACTTC,CASSQGLRYEQYF
20,NA,TRBJ2-3,TRBD2,TRBV28,TGTGCCAGCAGTCCCCGTGGGCATCCTAGCGGGAGTAGTATTACAGATACGCAGTATTTT,CASSPRGHPSGSSITDTQYF